Listed here is a single T cell receptor (beta chain). Its antigen is unknown. CDR3 length: 11 residues. The germline V gene encodes CDR1 MNHEY and CDR2 SMNVEV (reference sequence). Trimming took 4 bases from V and 8 from J, leaving 8 bases between them. Sequencing was performed with immunoSEQ multiplex PCR; in TCRdb, only in-frame clones are kept and a portion is missing. The sample holds more than 60,000 clones; 85% are singletons and the top ten take under 4.5%. The data are from a study of OX40 agonist ivuxolimab in advanced cancers. Study as a whole: Dose-escalation cases comprised hepatocellular carcinoma, melanoma, renal cell or head and neck cancer. A partial response was reached by three patients: one with hepatocellular carcinoma and two with cutaneous melanoma.

Study results and limitations: The antigen specificity of the peripheral T cells (those that were expanded) was not determined.

The source was CD4+ or CD8+ T cells sorted from blood, collected in a trial of the OX40 agonist ivuxolimab. The receptor was isolated from an adult with an advanced solid tumor such as melanoma, head and neck, liver or kidney cancer. This rearrangement joins TRBV27 to TRBJ1-2; no clear D. The CDR3 reads CASSSGFGYTF. CDR3 coding DNA: TGTGCCAGCAGTTCCGGGTTCGGCTACACCTTC.